The 9 T cell receptor beta chains below all came from one sample that was sequenced in a study of blood T cell repertoires in COVID-19. Produced via immunoSEQ multiplex PCR; TCRdb's table is partial and in-frame only. Found here are some 110,000 clones, 80% to 90% of them singletons; the top ten hold roughly 1.4%. The material sequenced was peripheral blood. All receptors derive from a man in his forties with acute or convalescent COVID-19.

The chain has TRBV3-1 (or the pseudogene TRBV3-2) and TRBJ1-2, with D perhaps TRBD1 (5 bases). V dropped 1 base and J dropped 2 bases, with 11 bases sitting between them. The germline CDR1 and CDR2 sequences are LGHDT and YNNKEL (reference sequence). The CDR3 spans 15 residues. The CDR3 sequence: CASSQVGGSNYGYTF. For the CDR3, the DNA is TGTGCCAGCAGCCAAGTGGGGGGATCAAACTATGGCTACACCTTC.

The rearrangement uses TRBV5-1 and TRBJ2-2; 10 bases agree with TRBD1. The CDR3 covers 15 residues. V trimming: 4 bases; J trimming: 6 bases; junction bases outside the gene matches: 6. Germline CDR1 is SGHRS and CDR2 is YFSETQ. CDR3 nucleotides: TGCGCCAGCAGCAGAAGGGACAGGGGATCCGGGGAGCTGTTTTTT. Translated: CASSRRDRGSGELFF.

This clone showed up just a few times. The chain carries TRBV6-1 and TRBJ2-7; 7 bases are a match to TRBD2. This CDR3 spans 15 amino acids. With 3 bases clipped from V and 0 bases from J, the junction kept 5 bases outside the gene matches. Germline CDR1 MNHNS, CDR2 SASEGT. The CDR3 spells CASSDPGLFSYEQYF. The CDR3 region has the DNA TGTGCCAGCAGTGATCCGGGACTATTCTCCTACGAGCAGTACTTC.

V is TRBV5-6 and J is TRBJ2-1, with 8 bases lining up with TRBD1. The V gene end was trimmed by 3 bases and the J gene end by 12 bases; junction bases not matched to a gene: 5. Germline loops: CDR1 SGHDT, CDR2 YYEEEE. The CDR3 runs to 12 residues. CDR3 loop: CASSSQGAWQFF. CDR3 coding DNA: TGTGCCAGCAGCTCCCAGGGGGCTTGGCAGTTCTTC.

The CDR3 DNA reads TGTGCCACCGCCAGACAGGGAGGCGGCTACACCTTC. Protein product: CATARQGGGYTF. This chain connects TRBV27 to TRBJ1-2, with TRBD1 identical over 7 bases. The CDR3 extends over 12 amino acids. Germline V gene lookup returns CDR1 MNHEY and CDR2 SMNVEV (reference sequence). J gave up 8 bases and V 10 bases, and 10 bases lay outside the gene matches.

The chain recombines TRBV4-2 with TRBJ1-4; D is perhaps TRBD1 (5 bases). Per the germline V gene, CDR1 is LGHNA and CDR2 is YNFKEQ. V was cut by 0 bases and J by 8 bases, with 13 bases left in between. The CDR3 loop spans 15 amino acids. CDR3 in DNA: TGTGCCAGCAGCCAAGAGGGGGGGAAGTGGGAAAAACTGTTTTTT. Translating gives CASSQEGGKWEKLFF.

The chain uses TRBV10-2 and TRBJ2-7; tentative D call: TRBD2 (6 bases). The V and J ends lost 10 bases and 3 bases respectively, with 13 bases between them. The CDR3 is made up of 12 amino acids. CDR1 WSHSY and CDR2 SAAADI come from the germline V gene. CDR3 in amino acids: CATWGEFYEQYF. The CDR3 DNA is TGCGCCACCTGGGGGGAGTTCTACGAGCAGTACTTC.

The V gene is TRBV27, the J gene TRBJ1-2; 7 nucleotides line up with TRBD1. The V gene's germline CDR1 is MNHEY and CDR2 SMNVEV (reference sequence). With V trimmed by 3 bases and J by 5 bases, 3 bases remained unmatched. The CDR3 length is 13 residues. The CDR3 nucleotides are TGTGCCAGCAGTTTTAGACAGGGTTATGGCTACACCTTC. Protein product: CASSFRQGYGYTF.

V usage is TRBV5-1 and J usage is TRBJ2-1, with 8 bases that match TRBD2. From germline, CDR1 is SGHRS and CDR2 YFSETQ. The CDR3 is 15 amino acids. V lost 4 bases, J lost 4 bases, and 7 bases stayed unmatched. CDR3 sequence reads: CASSPREGTYNEQFF. CDR3 DNA: TGCGCCAGCAGCCCCCGGGAGGGCACATACAATGAGCAGTTCTTC.